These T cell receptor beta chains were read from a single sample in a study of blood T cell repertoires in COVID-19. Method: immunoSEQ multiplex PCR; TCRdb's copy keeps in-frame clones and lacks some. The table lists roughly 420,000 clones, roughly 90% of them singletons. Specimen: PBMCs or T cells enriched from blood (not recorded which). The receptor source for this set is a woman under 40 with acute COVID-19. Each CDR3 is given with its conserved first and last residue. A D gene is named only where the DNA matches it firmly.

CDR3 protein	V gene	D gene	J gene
CASSEATGGIYEQYF	TRBV6-1	TRBD2	TRBJ2-7
CASSYLGGEQYF	TRBV6-5	NA	TRBJ2-7
CASSFVGGNTGELFF	TRBV7-2	NA	TRBJ2-2
CASSLVSGKNTEAFF	TRBV7-2	NA	TRBJ1-1
CASSASGDEAFF	TRBV19	NA	TRBJ1-1
CASSKATAGKTYNEQFF	TRBV21-1	NA	TRBJ2-1
CASSLGDRNRYEQYF	TRBV7-8	TRBD1	TRBJ2-7
CASSQGWREETQYF	TRBV4-1	NA	TRBJ2-5
CASSTEGGNTEAFF	TRBV7-2	NA	TRBJ1-1
CASSQDGTSGGHEQFF	TRBV4-3	TRBD2	TRBJ2-1
CASRPWTGAYSNQPQHF	TRBV27	TRBD1	TRBJ1-5
CASSPNPGTLNQPQHF	TRBV7-8	NA	TRBJ1-5
CAWSHRGGGYEQYF	TRBV30	TRBD1	TRBJ2-7
CASSPSVGELFF	TRBV6-5	NA	TRBJ2-2
CASRRRGNYGYTF	TRBV12-3/TRBV12-4	NA	TRBJ1-2